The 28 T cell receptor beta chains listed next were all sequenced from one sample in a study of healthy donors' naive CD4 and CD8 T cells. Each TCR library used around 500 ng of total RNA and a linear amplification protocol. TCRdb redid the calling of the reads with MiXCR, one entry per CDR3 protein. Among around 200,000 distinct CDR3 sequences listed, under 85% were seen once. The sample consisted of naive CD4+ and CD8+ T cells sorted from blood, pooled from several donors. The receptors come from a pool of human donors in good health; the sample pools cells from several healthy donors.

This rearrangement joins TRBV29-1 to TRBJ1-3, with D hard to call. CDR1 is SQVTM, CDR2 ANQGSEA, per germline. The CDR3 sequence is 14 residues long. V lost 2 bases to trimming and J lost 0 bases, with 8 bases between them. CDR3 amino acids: CSVEPMLSGNTIYF. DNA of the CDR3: TGCAGCGTTGAACCCATGCTCTCTGGAAACACCATATATTTT.

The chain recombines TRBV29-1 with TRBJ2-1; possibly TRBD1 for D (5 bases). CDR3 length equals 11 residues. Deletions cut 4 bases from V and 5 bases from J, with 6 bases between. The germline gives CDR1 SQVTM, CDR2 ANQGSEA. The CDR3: CSVVQDNEQFF. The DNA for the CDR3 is TGCAGCGTTGTACAGGACAATGAGCAGTTCTTC.

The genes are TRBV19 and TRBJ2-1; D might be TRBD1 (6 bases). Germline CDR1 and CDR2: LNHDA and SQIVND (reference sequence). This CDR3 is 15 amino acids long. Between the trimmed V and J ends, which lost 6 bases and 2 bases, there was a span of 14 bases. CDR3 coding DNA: TGTGCCAGTAGGACCTCGGACAGTACCTACAATGAGCAGTTCTTC. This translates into CASRTSDSTYNEQFF.

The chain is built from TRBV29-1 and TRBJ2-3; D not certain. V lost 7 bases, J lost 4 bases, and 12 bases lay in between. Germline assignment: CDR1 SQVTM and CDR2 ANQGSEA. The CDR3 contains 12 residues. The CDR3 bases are TGCAGCGCCTCCACATCTGCAGATACGCAGTATTTT. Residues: CSASTSADTQYF.

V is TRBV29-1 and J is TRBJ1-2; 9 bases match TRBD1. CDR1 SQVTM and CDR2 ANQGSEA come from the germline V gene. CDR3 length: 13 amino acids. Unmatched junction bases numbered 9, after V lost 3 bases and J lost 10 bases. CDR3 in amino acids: CSVDPRDREIYTF. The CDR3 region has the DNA TGCAGCGTTGATCCTCGGGACAGGGAAATCTACACCTTC.

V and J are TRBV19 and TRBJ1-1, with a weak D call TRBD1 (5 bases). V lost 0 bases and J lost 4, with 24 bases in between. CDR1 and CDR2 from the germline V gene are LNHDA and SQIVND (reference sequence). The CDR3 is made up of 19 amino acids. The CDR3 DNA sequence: TGTGCCAGTAGTATAGATCTCGAGGATCTGGGTAGGGGATCCACTGAAGCTTTCTTT. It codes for CASSIDLEDLGRGSTEAFF.

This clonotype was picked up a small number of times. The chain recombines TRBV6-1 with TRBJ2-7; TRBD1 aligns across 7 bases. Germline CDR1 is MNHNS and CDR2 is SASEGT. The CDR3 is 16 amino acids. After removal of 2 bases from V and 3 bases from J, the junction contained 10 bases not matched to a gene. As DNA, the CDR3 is TGTGCCAGCAGTGAACCTAATAAAAGGGGGCACTACGAGCAGTACTTC. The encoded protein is CASSEPNKRGHYEQYF.

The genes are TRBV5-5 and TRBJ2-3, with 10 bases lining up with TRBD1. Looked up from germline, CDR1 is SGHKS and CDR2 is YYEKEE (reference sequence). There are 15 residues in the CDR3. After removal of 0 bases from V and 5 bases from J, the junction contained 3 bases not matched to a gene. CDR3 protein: CASSLDGTGEDTQYF. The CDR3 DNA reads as TGTGCCAGCAGCTTGGACGGGACAGGGGAAGATACGCAGTATTTT.

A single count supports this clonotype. CDR3 coding DNA: TGCGCCAGCAGCCAAGATAAAGCGGGGGCCACCGGGGAGCTGTTTTTT. Translated: CASSQDKAGATGELFF. The chain couples TRBV4-1 to TRBJ2-2, with 8 bases matching TRBD2. The CDR3 contains 16 residues. Germline CDR1 is MGHRA and CDR2 is YSYEKL. The junction had 4 bases not matched to a gene; V was cut back by 0 bases and J by 4 bases.

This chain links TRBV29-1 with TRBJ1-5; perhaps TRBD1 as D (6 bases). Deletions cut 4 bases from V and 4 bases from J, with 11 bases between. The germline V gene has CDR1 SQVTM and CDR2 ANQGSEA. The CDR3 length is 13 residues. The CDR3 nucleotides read TGCAGCGTTGGGACAGAGATAAATCAGCCCCAGCATTTT. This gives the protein CSVGTEINQPQHF.

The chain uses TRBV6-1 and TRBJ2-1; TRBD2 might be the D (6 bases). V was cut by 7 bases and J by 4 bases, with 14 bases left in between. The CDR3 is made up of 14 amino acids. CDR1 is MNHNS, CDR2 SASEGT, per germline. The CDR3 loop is CASTGLRIYNEQFF. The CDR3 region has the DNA TGTGCCAGCACGGGACTGAGAATTTACAATGAGCAGTTCTTC.

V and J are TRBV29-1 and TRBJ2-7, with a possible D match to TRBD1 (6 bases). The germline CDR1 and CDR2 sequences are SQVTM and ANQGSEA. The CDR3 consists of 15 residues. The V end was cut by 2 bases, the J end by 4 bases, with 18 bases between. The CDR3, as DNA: TGCAGCGTTGAAAAAGGCGTGACAGGCCGATACGAGCAGTACTTC. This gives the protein CSVEKGVTGRYEQYF.

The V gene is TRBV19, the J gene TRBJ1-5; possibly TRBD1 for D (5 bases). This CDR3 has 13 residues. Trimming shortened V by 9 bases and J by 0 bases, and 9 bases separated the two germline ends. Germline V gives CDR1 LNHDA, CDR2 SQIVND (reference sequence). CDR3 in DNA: TGTGCCAGCACAGGTTATAGCAATCAGCCCCAGCATTTT. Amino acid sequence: CASTGYSNQPQHF.

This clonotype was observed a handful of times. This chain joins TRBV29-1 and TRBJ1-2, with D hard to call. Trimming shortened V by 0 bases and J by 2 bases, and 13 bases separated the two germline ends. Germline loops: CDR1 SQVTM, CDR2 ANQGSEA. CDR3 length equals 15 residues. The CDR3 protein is CSVEEFGRINYGYTF. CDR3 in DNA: TGCAGCGTTGAAGAATTCGGGCGGATCAACTATGGCTACACCTTC.

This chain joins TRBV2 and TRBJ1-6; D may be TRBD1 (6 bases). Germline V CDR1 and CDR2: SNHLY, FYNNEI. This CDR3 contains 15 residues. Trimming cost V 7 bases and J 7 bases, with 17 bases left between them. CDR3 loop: CASNRDRRVNSPLHF. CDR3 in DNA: TGTGCCAGCAATCGAGACAGGAGGGTGAATTCACCCCTCCACTTT.

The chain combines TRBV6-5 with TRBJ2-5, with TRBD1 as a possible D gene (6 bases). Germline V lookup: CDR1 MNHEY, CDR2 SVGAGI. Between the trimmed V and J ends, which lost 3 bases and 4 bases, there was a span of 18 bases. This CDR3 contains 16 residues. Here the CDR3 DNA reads TGTGCCAGCAGTTATCCTATGACAGGCAGCCGAGAGACCCAGTACTTC. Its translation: CASSYPMTGSRETQYF.

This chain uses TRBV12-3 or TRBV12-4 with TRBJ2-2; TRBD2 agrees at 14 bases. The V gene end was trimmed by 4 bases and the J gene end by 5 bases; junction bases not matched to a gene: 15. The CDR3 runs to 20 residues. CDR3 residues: CASSSVTSGRAGSKTGELFF. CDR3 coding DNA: TGTGCCAGCAGTTCGGTGACTAGCGGGAGGGCCGGGTCCAAAACCGGGGAGCTGTTTTTT.

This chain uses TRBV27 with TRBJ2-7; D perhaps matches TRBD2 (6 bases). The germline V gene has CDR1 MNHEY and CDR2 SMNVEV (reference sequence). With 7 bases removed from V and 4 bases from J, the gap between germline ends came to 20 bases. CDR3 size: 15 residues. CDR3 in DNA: TGTGCCAGCAACCCCACCCGCGGGATCGGTTACGAGCAGTACTTC. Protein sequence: CASNPTRGIGYEQYF.

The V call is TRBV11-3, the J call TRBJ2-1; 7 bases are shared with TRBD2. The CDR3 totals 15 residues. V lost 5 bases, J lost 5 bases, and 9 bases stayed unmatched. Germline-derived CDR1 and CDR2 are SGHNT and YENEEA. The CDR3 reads CASSLWREKHNEQFF. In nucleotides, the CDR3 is TGTGCCAGCAGCCTGTGGCGGGAGAAGCACAATGAGCAGTTCTTC. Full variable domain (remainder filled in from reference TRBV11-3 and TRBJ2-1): EAGVVQSPRYKIIEKKQPVAFWCNPISGHNTLYWYLQNLGQGPELLIRYENEEAVDDSQLPKDRFSAERLKGVDSTLKIQPAELGDSAVYLCASSLWREKHNEQFFGPGTRLTVL.

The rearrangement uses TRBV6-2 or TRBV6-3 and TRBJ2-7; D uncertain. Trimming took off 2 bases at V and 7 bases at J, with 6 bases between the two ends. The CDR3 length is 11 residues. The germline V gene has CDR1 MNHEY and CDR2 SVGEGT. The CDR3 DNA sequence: TGTGCCAGCAGTTACAATGCGGAGCAGTACTTC. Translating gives CASSYNAEQYF.

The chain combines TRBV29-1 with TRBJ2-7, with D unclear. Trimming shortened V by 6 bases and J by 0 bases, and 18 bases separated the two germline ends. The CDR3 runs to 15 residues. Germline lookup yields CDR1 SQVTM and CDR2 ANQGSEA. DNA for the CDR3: TGCAGCGTCGCGACGTTGAGCAGGAGCTCCTACGAGCAGTACTTC. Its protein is CSVATLSRSSYEQYF.

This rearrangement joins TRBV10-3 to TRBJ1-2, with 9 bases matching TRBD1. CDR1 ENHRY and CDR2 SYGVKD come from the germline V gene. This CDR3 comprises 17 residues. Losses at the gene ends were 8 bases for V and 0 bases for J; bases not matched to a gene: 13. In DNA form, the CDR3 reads TGTGCCATCCGGGGGGACGAGGGGGACAGGGCTAACTATGGCTACACCTTC. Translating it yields CAIRGDEGDRANYGYTF.

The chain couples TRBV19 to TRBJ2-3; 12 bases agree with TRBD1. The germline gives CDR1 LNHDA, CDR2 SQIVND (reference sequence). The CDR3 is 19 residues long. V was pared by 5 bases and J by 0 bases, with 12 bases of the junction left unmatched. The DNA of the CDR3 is TGTGCCAGTAGTTCTCAGCCCGGGACAGGGGGCCTAAGCACAGATACGCAGTATTTT. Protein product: CASSSQPGTGGLSTDTQYF.

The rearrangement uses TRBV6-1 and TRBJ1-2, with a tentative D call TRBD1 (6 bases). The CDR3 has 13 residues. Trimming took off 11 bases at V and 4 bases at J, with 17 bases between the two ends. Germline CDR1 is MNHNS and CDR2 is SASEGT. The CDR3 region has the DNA TGTGCCTGGGCAGGGGATGACGTCTATGGCTACACCTTC. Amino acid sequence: CAWAGDDVYGYTF.

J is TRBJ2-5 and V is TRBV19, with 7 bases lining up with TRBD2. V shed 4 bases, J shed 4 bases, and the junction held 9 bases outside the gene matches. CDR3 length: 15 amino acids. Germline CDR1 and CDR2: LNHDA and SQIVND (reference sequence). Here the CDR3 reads CASSTPYWGGETQYF. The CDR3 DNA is TGTGCCAGTAGTACGCCCTATTGGGGGGGAGAGACCCAGTACTTC.

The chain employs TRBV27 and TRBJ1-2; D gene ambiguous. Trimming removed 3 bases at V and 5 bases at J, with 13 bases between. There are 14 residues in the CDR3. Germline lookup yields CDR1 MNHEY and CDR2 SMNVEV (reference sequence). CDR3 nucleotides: TGTGCCAGCAGTTTGGGAACTCCGCCGTATGGCTACACCTTC. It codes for CASSLGTPPYGYTF.

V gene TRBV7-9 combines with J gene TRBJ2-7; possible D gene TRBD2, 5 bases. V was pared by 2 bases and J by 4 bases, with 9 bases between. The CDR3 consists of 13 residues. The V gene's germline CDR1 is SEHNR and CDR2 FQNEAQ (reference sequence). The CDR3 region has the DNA TGTGCCAGCAGCTTAATCGGGGTGTACGAGCAGTACTTC. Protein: CASSLIGVYEQYF.

CDR3 residues: CASSLGFGFSYEQYF. CDR3 bases: TGTGCCAGCAGCTTAGGGTTCGGGTTTTCCTACGAGCAGTACTTC. V is TRBV11-2 and J is TRBJ2-7; D is unresolved. The germline gives CDR1 SGHAT, CDR2 FQNNGV. This CDR3 spans 15 amino acids. V was pared by 1 base and J by 1 base, with 11 bases between.